What follows are 21 T cell receptor beta chains derived from one specimen sequenced in a study of blood T cell repertoires in COVID-19. Here immunoSEQ multiplex PCR was the method, and the copy in TCRdb shows in-frame clones only, minus some. The sample has some 120,000 clones; 75% to 90% are singletons. Input material: peripheral blood. The receptors stem from a man between 65 and 80 years old with acute or convalescent COVID-19.

The chain couples TRBV13 to TRBJ2-2; tentatively, D is TRBD2 (7 bases). CDR1 and CDR2 (germline): PRHDT, FYEKMQ (reference sequence). CDR3 size: 16 residues. Between the trimmed V and J ends, which lost 1 base and 4 bases, there was a span of 13 bases. CDR3 protein: CASSLDRRGRTGELFF. The CDR3 coding sequence is TGTGCCAGCAGCTTAGATCGGCGGGGGCGCACCGGGGAGCTGTTTTTT. The entire variable domain, with the rest obtained from reference TRBV13 and TRBJ2-2, is as follows: AAGVIQSPRHLIKEKRETATLKCYPIPRHDTVYWYQQGPGQDPQFLISFYEKMQSDKGSIPDRFSAQQFSDYHSELNMSSLELGDSALYFCASSLDRRGRTGELFFGEGSRLTVL.

This clone appeared a single time. The CDR3 spells CAWSVLGGYGYTF. In DNA, the CDR3 is TGTGCCTGGAGTGTATTGGGAGGATATGGCTACACCTTC. This chain connects TRBV30 to TRBJ1-2; D gene unclear. Germline V gene data show CDR1 as GTSNPN and CDR2 as SVGIG (reference sequence). V lost 0 bases and J lost 5, with 10 bases in between. The CDR3 is 13 residues long.

V and J are TRBV5-1 and TRBJ1-1; D remains unclear. V lost 1 base, J lost 1 base, and 11 bases lay in between. The CDR3 extends over 15 amino acids. CDR1 and CDR2 (germline): SGHRS, YFSETQ. The CDR3 nucleotides are TGCGCCAGCAGCTTGTCCCCTTCGTGGAACACTGAAGCTTTCTTT. Residues: CASSLSPSWNTEAFF.

V usage is TRBV28 and J usage is TRBJ1-5, with D hard to call. V was clipped by 9 bases and J by 6 bases, with 21 bases between them. The V gene's germline CDR1 is MDHEN and CDR2 SYDVKM. The CDR3 covers 15 residues. The CDR3 region is CASLRGGSAIQPQHF. The CDR3, as DNA: TGTGCCAGTCTCCGGGGAGGTTCTGCGATTCAGCCCCAGCATTTT. The complete variable domain, with remaining parts taken from reference TRBV28 and TRBJ1-5, reads DVKVTQSSRYLVKRTGEKVFLECVQDMDHENMFWYRQDPGLGLRLIYFSYDVKMKEKGDIPEGYSVSREKKERFSLILESASTNQTSMYLCASLRGGSAIQPQHFGDGTRLSIL.

This chain joins TRBV5-4 and TRBJ2-7; 8 bases line up with TRBD1. J was trimmed by 1 base and V by 4 bases; bases with no gene match: 7. Germline CDR1 is SGHNT and CDR2 is YYREEE (reference sequence). CDR3 length: 15 residues. The DNA of the CDR3 is TGTGCCAGCAGCCCGGGGACAGGCCAATCCTACGAGCAGTACTTC. This sequence encodes CASSPGTGQSYEQYF.

The CDR3 spells CASSASLAGDHNEQFF. The CDR3 DNA sequence: TGTGCCAGCAGTGCTTCTCTCGCGGGGGACCACAATGAGCAGTTCTTC. This sequence joins TRBV28 and TRBJ2-1; TRBD2 matches 7 bases. In germline, CDR1 is MDHEN, CDR2 SYDVKM. The CDR3 contains 16 residues. V lost 5 bases, J lost 5 bases, and 12 bases stayed unmatched.

The chain is built from TRBV7-9 and TRBJ2-6; D is unclear. From germline, CDR1 is SEHNR and CDR2 FQNEAQ (reference sequence). The V and J ends lost 10 bases and 1 base respectively, with 11 bases between them. The CDR3 length is 14 residues. The DNA for the CDR3 is TGTGCCATGGCGACGGAGTCTGGGGCCAACGTCCTGACTTTC. Translating it yields CAMATESGANVLTF. Full variable domain (remainder filled in from reference TRBV7-9 and TRBJ2-6): DTGVSQNPRHKITKRGQNVTFRCDPISEHNRLYWYRQTLGQGPEFLTYFQNEAQLEKSRLLSDRFSAERPKGSFSTLEIQRTEQGDSAMYLCAMATESGANVLTFGAGSRLTVL.

This clone was recorded only once. V is TRBV7-9 and J is TRBJ2-7; 7 bases map to TRBD1. V dropped 4 bases and J dropped 2; count of bases not matched to a gene: 11. This CDR3 contains 16 residues. Germline CDR1 reads SEHNR; CDR2 reads FQNEAQ (reference sequence). The chain's CDR3 is CASSSGARTGPYEQYF. The CDR3 DNA reads TGTGCCAGCAGCTCCGGGGCGCGGACAGGCCCCTACGAGCAGTACTTC.

This clone showed up just a few times. The genes are TRBV27 and TRBJ1-6; D gene ambiguous. Trimming shortened V by 5 bases and J by 9 bases, and 11 bases separated the two germline ends. The CDR3 runs 13 residues. Germline-derived CDR1 and CDR2 are MNHEY and SMNVEV (reference sequence). CDR3 protein: CASSTLLFSPLHF. CDR3 nucleotides: TGTGCCAGCAGTACTCTCCTCTTTTCACCCCTCCACTTT.

The rearrangement links TRBV6-6 to TRBJ1-1, with 8 bases that match TRBD1. V lost 6 bases, J lost 0 bases, and 9 bases stayed unmatched. CDR1 and CDR2 (germline): MNHNY, SVGAGI (reference sequence). There are 16 residues in the CDR3. The CDR3 DNA follows: TGTGCCAGCAGCCTTAGACAGGGGCAAGTGAACACTGAAGCTTTCTTT. Protein: CASSLRQGQVNTEAFF.

The genes are TRBV28 and TRBJ1-4; a weak D match, TRBD1 (5 bases). This CDR3 has 14 amino acids. Per the germline V gene, CDR1 is MDHEN and CDR2 is SYDVKM. V was shortened by 3 bases and J by 5 bases, with 10 bases between the two germline ends. CDR3 amino acids: CASSFSGLNEKLFF. The CDR3, as DNA: TGTGCCAGCAGTTTTTCAGGGTTGAATGAAAAACTGTTTTTT.

V usage is TRBV5-4 and J usage is TRBJ1-6, with TRBD1 identical over 9 bases. There are 16 residues in the CDR3. J gave up 5 bases and V 4 bases, and 7 bases lay outside the gene matches. Per the germline V gene, CDR1 is SGHNT and CDR2 is YYREEE (reference sequence). The chain's CDR3 is CASSPMDRGNNSPLHF. In DNA, the CDR3 is TGTGCCAGCAGCCCGATGGACAGGGGCAATAATTCACCCCTCCACTTT.

This clone has just a few counts. This chain connects TRBV14 to TRBJ2-7, with no clear D. Germline CDR1 reads SGHDN; CDR2 reads FVKESK. This CDR3 comprises 15 residues. Trimming removed 0 bases at V and 3 bases at J, with 12 bases between. The CDR3 loop reads CASSQDLNGFYEQYF. CDR3 in DNA: TGTGCCAGCAGCCAAGATTTGAACGGGTTCTACGAGCAGTACTTC. The whole variable domain, remainder taken from reference TRBV14 and TRBJ2-7, is EAGVTQFPSHSVIEKGQTVTLRCDPISGHDNLYWYRRVMGKEIKFLLHFVKESKQDESGMPNNRFLAERTGGTYSTLKVQPAELEDSGVYFCASSQDLNGFYEQYFGPGTRLTVT.

The CDR3 protein is CASSSRQGSNEKLFF. In DNA, the CDR3 is TGTGCCAGCAGCTCTAGACAGGGGAGTAATGAAAAACTGTTTTTT. This chain uses TRBV11-3 with TRBJ1-4; 8 positions match TRBD1. V gave up 4 bases and J gave up 4 bases; unmatched junction bases: 5. Germline CDR1 is SGHNT and CDR2 is YENEEA. The CDR3 covers 15 residues.

This clone was detected once. The chain carries TRBV16 and TRBJ1-3; D gene unclear. Germline-derived CDR1 and CDR2 are KGHSY and FQNENV. The CDR3 runs to 13 residues. V lost 6 bases and J 0 bases, leaving 6 bases between the germline ends. This chain's CDR3 is CASSRVSGNTIYF. DNA for the CDR3: TGTGCCAGCAGTCGGGTCTCTGGAAACACCATATATTTT.

The chain employs TRBV6-5 and TRBJ2-2, with 9 bases that match TRBD1. Looked up from germline, CDR1 is MNHEY and CDR2 is SVGAGI. CDR3 length: 14 residues. V dropped 6 bases and J dropped 4; count of bases not matched to a gene: 3. The chain's CDR3 is CASRKDRGTGELFF. CDR3 bases: TGTGCCAGCAGGAAGGACAGGGGCACCGGGGAGCTGTTTTTT.

The rearrangement joins TRBV5-4 to TRBJ1-6; TRBD1 matches at 8 bases. V shed 4 bases and J 8 bases; nucleotides not matched to a gene: 8. Germline V CDR1 and CDR2: SGHNT, YYREEE (reference sequence). The CDR3 loop spans 15 amino acids. The CDR3 bases are TGTGCCAGCAGCCCCGGACCAGGGGGCTATTCACCCCTCCACTTT. Its translation is CASSPGPGGYSPLHF.

The chain carries TRBV6-6 and TRBJ2-4, with D maybe TRBD2 (6 bases). The V gene's germline CDR1 is MNHNY and CDR2 SVGAGI (reference sequence). This CDR3 is 15 amino acids long. Trimming cost V 0 bases and J 4 bases, with 10 bases left between them. This chain's CDR3 is CASSYSSGVKNIQYF. The CDR3 DNA reads as TGTGCCAGCAGTTACTCGTCGGGGGTTAAAAACATTCAGTACTTC.

V usage is TRBV4-1 and J usage is TRBJ2-1, with 12 bases aligning to TRBD2. CDR1 is MGHRA, CDR2 YSYEKL, per germline. The CDR3 spans 15 residues. V was pared by 3 bases and J by 9 bases, with 6 bases of the junction left unmatched. CDR3 in amino acids: CASSHASGGAREQFF. The CDR3 nucleotides are TGCGCCAGCAGCCACGCTAGCGGGGGGGCCCGTGAGCAGTTCTTC.

This clone came up a few times. The V call is TRBV7-2, the J call TRBJ1-2; D may be TRBD1 (5 bases). The germline gives CDR1 SGHTA, CDR2 FQGNSA. The V and J ends lost 1 base and 5 bases respectively, with 11 bases between them. The CDR3 extends over 14 amino acids. The chain's CDR3 is CASSLVGQGYGYTF. As DNA, the CDR3 is TGTGCCAGCAGCTTAGTGGGGCAGGGTTATGGCTACACCTTC.

This clone was seen once. The V and J genes are TRBV5-1 and TRBJ1-6, with TRBD1 identical over 11 bases. Germline values: CDR1 SGHRS, CDR2 YFSETQ. The CDR3 sequence is 16 residues long. Trimming cost V 0 bases and J 9 bases; bases outside gene matches: 5. CDR3 sequence reads: CASSLAGQGVLSPLHF. DNA for the CDR3: TGCGCCAGCAGCTTGGCGGGACAGGGGGTTCTTTCACCCCTCCACTTT.